This TCR beta chain was captured by sequencing in a study of cytomegalovirus exposure and HLA in healthy donors. Vbeta (60) and Jbeta (13) primers were used in the PCR. Only in-frame clones appear in the TCRdb table, and some are missing; sequencing was by immunoSEQ multiplex PCR. The sample lists some 150,000 clones, approximately 80% occurring once. Germline values: CDR1 KGHSH, CDR2 LQKENI. CDR3 length: 13 residues. Trimming pared 6 bases from V and 4 bases from J, leaving 12 bases between. The source of this sequence is a female donor in good health and CMV-seronegative. The rearrangement links TRBV18 to TRBJ1-1; D possibly corresponds to TRBD1 (6 bases). The sequenced sample was PBMCs. CDR3 residues: CASSYRVSTEAFF. CDR3 bases: TGTGCCAGCTCTTACAGGGTAAGCACTGAAGCTTTCTTT.